Described below is a single TCR beta chain sequence and its context. What it binds is not known. The data were taken from a study of CD8 T cells in ankylosing spondylitis. Study-wide points: What appeared characteristic of ankylosing spondylitis blood was a TCR beta motif of 7 or 8 highly homologous variants. Reported data indicate significant enrichment of disease-linked clones within matched ankylosing spondylitis synovial fluid.

Preparation of TCR beta libraries was done by quantitative 5'-RACE with molecular barcodes. TCRdb re-analysed the 5' RACE reads in MiXCR, keeping a single row per CDR3 protein. Among over 700,000 distinct CDR3 sequences, around 20% were seen once, and the ten largest hold about 20%. Trimming pared 5 bases from V and 10 bases from J, leaving 12 bases between. The length of the CDR3 is 12 residues. Germline-derived CDR1 and CDR2 are SGHVS and FNYEAQ. The chain links TRBV7-6 to TRBJ2-1; a weak D match, TRBD2 (6 bases). The sequencing input was blood, either unsorted or a sorted T cell fraction (not recorded which). The source of this sequence is a male donor with ankylosing spondylitis. The CDR3 region is CASSPGTPEQFF. CDR3 nucleotides: TGTGCCAGCAGCCCCGGGACTCCGGAGCAGTTCTTC.